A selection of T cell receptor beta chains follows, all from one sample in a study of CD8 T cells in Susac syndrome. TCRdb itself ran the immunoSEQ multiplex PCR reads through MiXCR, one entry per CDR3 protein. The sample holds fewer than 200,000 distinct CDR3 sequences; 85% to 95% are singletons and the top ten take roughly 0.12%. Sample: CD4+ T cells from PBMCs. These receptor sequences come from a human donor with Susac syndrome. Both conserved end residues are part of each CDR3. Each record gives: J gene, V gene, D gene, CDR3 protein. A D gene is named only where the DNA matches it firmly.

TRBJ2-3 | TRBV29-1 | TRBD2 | CSDRQGRKRGGGEDTQYF
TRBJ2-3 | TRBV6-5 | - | CASSRGRDTDTQYF
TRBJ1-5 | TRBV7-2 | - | CASSLARGWDQPQHF
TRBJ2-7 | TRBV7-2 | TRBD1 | CASSLDRGDEQYF
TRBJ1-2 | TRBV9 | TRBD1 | CASSVLGQGAYGYTF
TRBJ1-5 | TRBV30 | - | CAWSVSGEQPQHF
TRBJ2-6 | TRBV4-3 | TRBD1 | CASSQDYRGTGANVLTF
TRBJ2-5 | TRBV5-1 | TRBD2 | CASSIISGGETQYF
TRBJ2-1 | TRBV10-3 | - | CAVRGLPGNEQFF
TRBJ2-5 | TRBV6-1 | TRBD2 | CASRKLAGGQETQYF
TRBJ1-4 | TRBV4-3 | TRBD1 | CASSQGGTGAGEKLFF
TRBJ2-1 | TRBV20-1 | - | CSATSPGEQFF
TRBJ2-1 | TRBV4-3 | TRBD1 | CASSQEGKWTGIYNEQFF
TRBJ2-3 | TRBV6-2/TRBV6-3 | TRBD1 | CASSLTGAMDTQYF
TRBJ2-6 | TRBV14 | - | CASSGVGAGANVLTF